The sample holds many counts of the clone carrying this T cell receptor (beta chain). Its matching antigen is unknown. This entry belongs to a study of T cells in Graves' hyperthyroidism and ophthalmopathy. Per germline, CDR1 MNHEY and CDR2 SVGEGT. This CDR3 has 13 amino acids. The V and J ends lost 7 bases and 4 bases respectively, with 12 bases between them. Lactation, pregnancy, other autoimmune disease or uncontrolled infection excluded patients. Isolation of PBMCs was performed on 8.5 to 10 ml fresh peripheral blood. RNA transcripts served as the template for amplifying TCR beta CDR3 regions. Primed by the HTBI set, a first-round RT-PCR was run on the TCR CDR3. Using its own MiXCR run on the multiplex PCR reads, TCRdb lists one record per CDR3 protein. The sample has about 52,000 distinct CDR3 sequences, about half seen once. Findings and limits, study-wide: Ophthalmopathy cases were set apart from stable hyperthyroidism by a 13 V-J model.

This sequence originates from a woman between 45 and 60 years old with Graves' ophthalmopathy. The J gene is TRBJ2-3, the V gene TRBV6-2 or TRBV6-3; D gene ambiguous. The sequenced sample consisted of blood. DNA for the CDR3: TGTGCCAGCACCCAACAGCCTTCAGATACGCAGTATTTT. Encoded protein: CASTQQPSDTQYF.